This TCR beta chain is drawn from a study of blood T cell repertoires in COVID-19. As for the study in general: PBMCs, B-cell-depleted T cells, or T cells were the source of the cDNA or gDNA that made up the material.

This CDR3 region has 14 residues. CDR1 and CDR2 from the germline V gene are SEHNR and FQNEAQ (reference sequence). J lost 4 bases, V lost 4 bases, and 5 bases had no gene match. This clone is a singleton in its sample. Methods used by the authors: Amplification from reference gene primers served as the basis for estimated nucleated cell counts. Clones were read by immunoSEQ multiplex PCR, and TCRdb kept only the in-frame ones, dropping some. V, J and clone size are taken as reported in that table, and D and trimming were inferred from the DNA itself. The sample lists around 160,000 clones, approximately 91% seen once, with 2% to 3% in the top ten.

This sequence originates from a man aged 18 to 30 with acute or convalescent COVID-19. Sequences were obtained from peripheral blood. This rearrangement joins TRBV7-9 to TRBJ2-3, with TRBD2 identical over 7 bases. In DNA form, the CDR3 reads TGTGCCAGCAGCTCTAGCGGTGCACCAGATACGCAGTATTTT. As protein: CASSSSGAPDTQYF.